A single T cell receptor (beta chain) is shown here with its context. These data are taken from a study of blood T cell repertoires in COVID-19. Overall study: From the United States, Italy and Spain came samples of acute and convalescent COVID-19. The cDNA or gDNA used as material had been derived from T cells, B-cell-depleted T cells, or PBMCs.

The CDR3 length is 16 residues. V lost 5 bases and J lost 3, with 14 bases in between. Germline V gene data show CDR1 as SEHNR and CDR2 as FQNEAQ (reference sequence). Authors' data handling: Reference gene primer amplification gave nucleated cell count estimates. Clones were sequenced by immunoSEQ multiplex PCR, and TCRdb holds only the in-frame ones, with some missing. D and trimming come from the DNA, and the V and J calls and clone size come from that table. The profile shows 200,000 to 250,000 clones, about 90% of them singletons. The specimen was peripheral blood. The clonotype was recovered from a young man with active or convalescent COVID-19. V and J are TRBV7-9 and TRBJ2-6; unclear D gene. CDR3 in DNA: TGTGCCAGCAGCGACCTGCTCCTAGGTGGGGCCAACGTCCTGACTTTC. It specifies CASSDLLLGGANVLTF.